This T cell receptor (beta chain) was documented in a study of graft-versus-host responses after intestinal transplantation. About the research overall: Transplantation in recipients was multivisceral, liver-intestinal, or isolated intestinal. Every transplant recipient was induced with anti-thymocyte globulin, then maintained on tacrolimus and steroids for roughly 3 years.

Here immunoSEQ multiplex PCR was the method, and the copy in TCRdb shows in-frame clones only, minus some. The sample carries over 90,000 clones, about nine tenths recorded once. CDR1 is SGHTA, CDR2 FQGNSA, per germline. This CDR3 is 17 amino acids long. J was trimmed by 5 bases and V by 2 bases; bases with no gene match: 10. With respect to this clone: Its cognate antigen is unknown.

Overall study findings and caveats: Peak levels of circulating GvH clones tracked with early post-transplant HvG declines. GvH clones appeared in recipient marrow, some first in ileum or blood.

This receptor was taken from a human donor who was the organ donor for an intestinal transplant. Material: unstimulated CD4+ T cells sorted from spleen or lymph node cells, obtained before transplant. The V call is TRBV7-2, the J call TRBJ2-7, with TRBD1 matching 12 bases. The CDR3 spells CASSLSGQGARSDEQYF. The CDR3 nucleotides are TGTGCCAGCAGCTTATCGGGACAGGGGGCGCGGTCGGACGAGCAGTACTTC.